This T cell receptor (beta chain) originates from a study of blood T cell repertoires in COVID-19. The CDR3 is 15 residues long. The ends lost 0 bases at V and 1 base at J; junction bases unmatched: 1. The germline V gene encodes CDR1 SGHDT and CDR2 YYEEEE. Under the authors' procedure: Scientists estimated how many nucleated cells there were by amplifying reference gene primers. The assay was immunoSEQ multiplex PCR, and TCRdb's table has in-frame clones only and misses some. That table supplies the V and J calls and clone size; D and trimming were determined from the DNA. The sample includes approximately 240,000 clones, approximately 85% of them seen just once.

The J gene is TRBJ2-3, the V gene TRBV5-6, with 8 positions matching TRBD2. The receptor comes from a man aged 50 to 59 with acute or convalescent COVID-19. The specimen was peripheral blood. CDR3 region: CASSLGSGGTDTQYF. As DNA, the CDR3 is TGTGCCAGCAGCTTGGGTAGCGGGGGCACAGATACGCAGTATTTT.